This T cell receptor (beta chain) was captured by sequencing in a study of a mutant IDH1 vaccine in newly diagnosed glioma. About this clone itself: Antigen specificity is unknown.

Per germline, CDR1 MNHNY and CDR2 SVGAGI (reference sequence). The V end was cut by 8 bases, the J end by 3 bases, with 17 bases between. The CDR3 contains 14 residues. Generated by immunoSEQ multiplex PCR, the TCRdb table keeps only in-frame clones and is missing some. The profile shows 25,000 to 35,000 clones, almost 90% of them singletons. The time point is: week 11, during vaccination. A single vaccine dose contained 300 ug of mutant IDH1 20-mer peptide, and topical imiquimod was used with it. The sample in question was PBMCs, obtained from a glioma patient whose treatment included an IDH1 peptide vaccine. The chain uses TRBV6-6 and TRBJ2-7; TRBD2 might be the D (5 bases). This TCR came from a man aged 18 to 30 with glioma. DNA for the CDR3: TGTGCCAGCGCCGATTCGGAGGCGGGCTACGAGCAGTACTTC. It is translated as CASADSEAGYEQYF.